The sequence of this T cell receptor (beta chain) was determined in a study of monozygotic twins with inflammatory bowel disease. Study-level results: Differing immunosuppressive treatments may have added variability to patient repertoires.

Notes on this clonotype: The target antigen is unknown.

Per the germline V gene, CDR1 is DFQATT and CDR2 is SNEGSKA (reference sequence). The CDR3 length is 15 residues. From its re-call of the 5' RACE reads, TCRdb lists each CDR3 protein once, without DNA. In all, the sample yields approximately 400,000 distinct CDR3 sequences. The V call is TRBV20-1, the J call TRBJ2-3; the D call of TRBD2 rests on TCRdb alone, since no DNA is present to check it. The sample was blood. This clonotype was sampled from a human donor with ulcerative colitis or Crohn's disease, or a healthy co-twin of an affected twin (not recorded which). This CDR3 is CSASQTSGGTDTQYF.